A single count supports the clone carrying this T cell receptor (beta chain). The antigen is not known. These data come from a study of somatic mutations in cytotoxic T cells in rheumatoid arthritis. In the study overall: Among the T-cell populations stained with V beta antibodies, some were separated by flow sorting at nearly 100% purity, including V beta1+ cells whose TCRB was sequenced. The study's findings and limits: Patients with rheumatoid arthritis, but not healthy controls, had CD8+ clonality that increased with age. What antigens the expanded CD8+ clones targeted remained unknown.

CD4+ cells and CD8+ cells were each obtained through positive magnetic bead selection, and their purity was assessed by flow cytometry. This CDR3 is 13 amino acids long. Germline V gene lookup returns CDR1 SQVTM and CDR2 ANQGSEA. The V end lost 6 bases, the J end lost 2 bases, and 13 bases lay between the germline ends. Here immunoSEQ multiplex PCR was the method, and the copy in TCRdb shows in-frame clones only, minus some. Of some 30,000 clones in the sample, around 90% are singletons; the top ten hold around 9%. Sample: CD8+ T cells sorted from blood. The sequence was collected from an adult with rheumatoid arthritis. This rearrangement joins TRBV29-1 to TRBJ1-2; D call uncertain. In nucleotides, the CDR3 is TGCAGCGTAGAGTCAAGCGGGAACTATGGCTACACCTTC. It specifies CSVESSGNYGYTF.